This T cell receptor (beta chain) was sequenced during a study of tumor-infiltrating lymphocytes in oesophageal squamous cell carcinoma. TCRdb independently ran MiXCR on the PCR reads; one entry per CDR3 protein. The sample yields 16,000 or so distinct CDR3 sequences, less than 50% seen once. Germline CDR1 SGHVS, CDR2 FNYEAQ. Deletions cut 5 bases from V and 11 bases from J, with 15 bases between. This CDR3 contains 12 residues. This clonotype was sampled from a male donor with esophageal squamous cell carcinoma. V is TRBV7-6 and J is TRBJ2-5, with D tentatively TRBD2 (6 bases). Specimen: esophageal tumor tissue. This chain's CDR3 is CASSIYRGEQYF. The CDR3 bases are TGTGCCAGCAGCATCTATCGCGGGGAGCAGTACTTC.